This T cell receptor (beta chain) was identified during a study of cytomegalovirus exposure and HLA in healthy donors. Trimming shortened V by 7 bases and J by 1 base, and 16 bases separated the two germline ends. The CDR3 has 16 residues. CDR1 MDHEN and CDR2 SYDVKM come from the germline V gene. The study ran its PCR with 60 Vbeta and 13 Jbeta primers. The data were produced by immunoSEQ multiplex PCR, yet TCRdb's version contains in-frame clones alone and is incomplete. Its table lists 80,000 to 100,000 clones. This sequence was found in a man in his forties or fifties in good health and CMV-seropositive. Material: PBMCs. This chain uses TRBV28 with TRBJ2-2; tentatively, D is TRBD2 (6 bases). The CDR3 protein is CASTHPLGGNTGELFF. CDR3 nucleotide sequence: TGTGCCAGCACTCACCCGTTGGGAGGGAACACCGGGGAGCTGTTTTTT.